A selection of T cell receptor beta chains follows, all from one sample in a study of blood T cell repertoires in COVID-19. Measured with immunoSEQ multiplex PCR; TCRdb has only the in-frame clones, and not every one. The table lists 250,000 to 350,000 clones, 75% to 95% of them singletons. Sequencing used PBMCs or T cells enriched from blood (not recorded which). The receptors shown here come from a woman aged 25 to 45 who had recovered from COVID-19. CDR3s include the opening cysteine and the closing phenylalanine or tryptophan. A D gene is named only where the DNA matches it firmly. Rows give clone size only sometimes, using once, few, many, or a class for an expanded clone.

clone_size,d_call,j_call,v_call,cdr3_nt,cdr3_aa
-,TRBD1,TRBJ1-2,TRBV7-9,TGTGCCAGCAGCTCCGGACAGGGACTCACCTATGGCTACACCTTC,CASSSGQGLTYGYTF
few,-,TRBJ2-7,TRBV7-8,TGTGCCAGCAGCCGACAGCGCTACGAGCAGTACTTC,CASSRQRYEQYF
-,-,TRBJ1-2,TRBV7-2,TGTGCCAGCAGCTTAGAGAGGACAGTCTATGGCTACACCTTC,CASSLERTVYGYTF
once,-,TRBJ2-3,TRBV5-5,TGTGCCAGCAGCTCCCGACTTGCGGGATCAACAACAGATACGCAGTATTTT,CASSSRLAGSTTDTQYF
-,-,TRBJ1-5,TRBV28,TGTGCCAGCGCCGGGACACGGAATCAGCCCCAGCATTTT,CASAGTRNQPQHF
-,-,TRBJ1-1,TRBV4-3,TGCGCCAGCAGCCAAGAAGTGAGGGCCGGGAACACTGAAGCTTTCTTT,CASSQEVRAGNTEAFF
-,TRBD1,TRBJ1-4,TRBV19,TGTGCCAGTATGGGCGCGGACAGGGAGTCTCGCCAGACTAATGAAAAACTGTTTTTT,CASMGADRESRQTNEKLFF
-,-,TRBJ2-7,TRBV28,TGTGCCAGCAGTTTACGTTCCTACGAGCAGTACTTC,CASSLRSYEQYF
-,-,TRBJ1-1,TRBV7-9,TGTGCCAGCAGCTTAATCGCGTCGACTTACTTGAACACTGAAGCTTTCTTT,CASSLIASTYLNTEAFF
-,-,TRBJ2-3,TRBV11-2,TGTGCCAGCAGCTTAGATCGGAGCACAGATACGCAGTATTTT,CASSLDRSTDTQYF
-,TRBD1,TRBJ1-1,TRBV10-3,TGTGCCATCAGACCCGGACAGGGAAAAACTGAAGCTTTCTTT,CAIRPGQGKTEAFF
-,-,TRBJ1-2,TRBV28,TGTGCCAGCAGCTCGGACAGAAGCGGTGATGGCTACACCTTC,CASSSDRSGDGYTF
-,-,TRBJ1-1,TRBV6-2/TRBV6-3,TGTGCCAGCAGTTACGGGGCCCAGCGGGGCACTGAAGCTTTCTTT,CASSYGAQRGTEAFF
-,TRBD1,TRBJ1-3,TRBV7-9,TGTGCCAGCAGCCCGAGGACAGGGATAAGAAACACCATATATTTT,CASSPRTGIRNTIYF
-,TRBD2,TRBJ2-2,TRBV28,TGTGCCAGCAGCCCCGGGACTAGCGTGAACACCGGGGAGCTGTTTTTT,CASSPGTSVNTGELFF
few,-,TRBJ1-2,TRBV29-1,TGCAGCGTCCCCAGGGGTATCTATGGCTACACCTTC,CSVPRGIYGYTF
-,-,TRBJ1-2,TRBV5-5,TGTGCCAGCAGCGGACCAGGGTATGGCTACACCTTC,CASSGPGYGYTF
-,-,TRBJ1-1,TRBV18,TGTGCCAGCTCACTCCTAGTCACTGAAGCTTTCTTT,CASSLLVTEAFF
-,-,TRBJ2-1,TRBV29-1,TGCAGCGCCCTGTCCCGGGGTGAGCAGTTCTTC,CSALSRGEQFF
-,-,TRBJ2-2,TRBV12-3/TRBV12-4,TGTGCCAGCAGTTTCGGAGGGGCCGGGGAGCTGTTTTTT,CASSFGGAGELFF
-,TRBD1,TRBJ2-3,TRBV6-2/TRBV6-3,TGTGCCAGCAGCCTAGTGACAGGGGGCACAGATACGCAGTATTTT,CASSLVTGGTDTQYF
-,-,TRBJ2-7,TRBV7-9,TGTGCCAGCAGCTTAGACGCCCTTATGCAAGGGAGGAGCTCCTACGAGCAGTACTTC,CASSLDALMQGRSSYEQYF
once,-,TRBJ2-2,TRBV18,TGTGCCAGCTCACCGACGCGGGAAACATCCGGGGAGCTGTTTTTT,CASSPTRETSGELFF
-,TRBD2,TRBJ2-3,TRBV7-3,TGTGCCAGCAGCCCCGGTGGACTAGCGGGGGGAGATACGCAGTATTTT,CASSPGGLAGGDTQYF
-,TRBD2,TRBJ2-1,TRBV2,TGTGCCAGCAGACTTATGGGGGGGTCTAATGAGCAGTTCTTC,CASRLMGGSNEQFF
-,-,TRBJ1-1,TRBV5-1,TGCGCCAGCAGCTTGGGTGGGTACGGGTTAGATGGAGCTTTCTTT,CASSLGGYGLDGAFF
-,-,TRBJ1-1,TRBV18,TGTGCCAGCTCACCCCTGGATGCGGGGGGGGCTTTCTTT,CASSPLDAGGAFF
-,TRBD2,TRBJ2-5,TRBV6-5,TGTGCCAGCAGCGGGAGGGAGACCCAGTACTTC,CASSGRETQYF
-,TRBD1,TRBJ2-5,TRBV3-1/TRBV3-2,TGTGCCAGCAGCCTCTCCTTGACAGGGAAAGAGACCCAGTACTTC,CASSLSLTGKETQYF
-,TRBD1,TRBJ1-6,TRBV4-1,TGCGCCAGCAGCCAACTTGGACAGGGGGCTGGTGGCTCACCCCTCCACTTT,CASSQLGQGAGGSPLHF
-,-,TRBJ2-5,TRBV7-9,TGTGCCAGCAGCCCTAACATCGGGGTAGAGACCCAGTACTTC,CASSPNIGVETQYF
once,-,TRBJ1-5,TRBV28,TGTGCCAGCAGGGGCAGCAATCAGCCCCAGCATTTT,CASRGSNQPQHF
-,TRBD1,TRBJ1-6,TRBV28,TGTGCCAGCAGTCTCTCGACAGGGGCGGTTAATTCACCCCTCCACTTT,CASSLSTGAVNSPLHF
once,TRBD1,TRBJ1-5,TRBV24-1,TGTGCCACCAGTTTCGGGACAGCGAGCAATCAGCCCCAGCATTTT,CATSFGTASNQPQHF
few,-,TRBJ2-2,TRBV9,TGTGCCAGCAGCGCAGGGCTCTTCGCCGGGGAGCTGTTTTTT,CASSAGLFAGELFF